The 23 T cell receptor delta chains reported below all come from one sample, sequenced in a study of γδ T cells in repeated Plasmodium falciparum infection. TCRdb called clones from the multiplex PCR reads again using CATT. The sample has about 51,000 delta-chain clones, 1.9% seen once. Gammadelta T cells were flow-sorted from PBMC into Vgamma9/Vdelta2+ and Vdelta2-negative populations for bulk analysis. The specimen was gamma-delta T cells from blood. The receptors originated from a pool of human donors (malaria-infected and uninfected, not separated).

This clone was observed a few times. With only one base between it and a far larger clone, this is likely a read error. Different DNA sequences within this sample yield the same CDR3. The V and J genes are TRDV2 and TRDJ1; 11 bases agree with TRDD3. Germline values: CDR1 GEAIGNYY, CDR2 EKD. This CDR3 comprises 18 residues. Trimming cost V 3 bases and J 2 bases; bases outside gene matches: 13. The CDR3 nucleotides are TGTGCCTGTGACCCGGTTCTGGGGGATACAAGAGAGACCGATAAACTCATCTTT. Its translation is CACDPVLGDTRETDKLIF.

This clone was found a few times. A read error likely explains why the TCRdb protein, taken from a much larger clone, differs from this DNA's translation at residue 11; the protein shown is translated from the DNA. The CDR3 coding sequence is TGTGCTCTTGGGGAACCCATGTCTGATAAACCCATCTTT. Protein sequence: CALGEPMSDKPIF. The V gene is TRDV1; the J gene was not called. The CDR3 is made up of 13 amino acids. Germline V gene lookup returns CDR1 TSWWSYY and CDR2 QGS.

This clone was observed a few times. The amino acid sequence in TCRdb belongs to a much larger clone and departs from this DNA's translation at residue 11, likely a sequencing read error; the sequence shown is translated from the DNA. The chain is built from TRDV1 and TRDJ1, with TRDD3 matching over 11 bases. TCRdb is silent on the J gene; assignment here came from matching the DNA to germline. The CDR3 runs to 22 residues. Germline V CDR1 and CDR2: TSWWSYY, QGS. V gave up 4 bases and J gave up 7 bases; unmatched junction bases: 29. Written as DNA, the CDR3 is TGTGCTCTTGGGGCGACCTTCCTACTCGCGGGATTGGGGGATACGATGGCCGGTAAACTCATCTTT. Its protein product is CALGATFLLAGLGDTMAGKLIF.

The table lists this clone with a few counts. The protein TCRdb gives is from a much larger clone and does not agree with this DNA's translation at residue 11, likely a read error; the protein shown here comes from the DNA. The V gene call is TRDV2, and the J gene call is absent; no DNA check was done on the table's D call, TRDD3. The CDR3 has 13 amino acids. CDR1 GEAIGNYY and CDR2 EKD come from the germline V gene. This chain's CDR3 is CACDLLGGTEPIF. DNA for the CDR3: TGTGCCTGTGACCTCCTGGGCGGTACTGAACCCATCTTT.

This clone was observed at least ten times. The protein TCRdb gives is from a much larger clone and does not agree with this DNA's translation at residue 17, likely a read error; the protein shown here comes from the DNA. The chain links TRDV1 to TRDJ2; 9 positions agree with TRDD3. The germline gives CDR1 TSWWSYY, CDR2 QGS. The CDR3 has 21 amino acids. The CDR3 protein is CALGEPQFFTGGRYRTVQLFF. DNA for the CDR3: TGTGCTCTTGGGGAACCACAGTTTTTCACTGGGGGACGTTATCGGACAGTACAACTCTTCTTT.

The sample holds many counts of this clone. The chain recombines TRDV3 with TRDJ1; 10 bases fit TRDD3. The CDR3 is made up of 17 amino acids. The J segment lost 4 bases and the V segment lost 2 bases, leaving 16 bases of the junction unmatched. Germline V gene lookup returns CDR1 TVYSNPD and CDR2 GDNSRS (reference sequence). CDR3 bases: TGTGCCTTTCAACTTCCTACCTTCGCTGGGGGATACGATAAACTCATCTTT. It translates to CAFQLPTFAGGYDKLIF.

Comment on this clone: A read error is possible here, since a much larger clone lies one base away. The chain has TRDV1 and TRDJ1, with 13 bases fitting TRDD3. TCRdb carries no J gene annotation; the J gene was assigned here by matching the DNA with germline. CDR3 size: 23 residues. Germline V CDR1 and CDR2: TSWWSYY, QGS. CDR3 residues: CALGEGRPPLYWGIRLAISELIF. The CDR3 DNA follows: TGTGCCCTTGGGGAAGGACGGCCTCCCCTTTACTGGGGGATACGCCTTGCGATATCGGAACTCATCTTT.

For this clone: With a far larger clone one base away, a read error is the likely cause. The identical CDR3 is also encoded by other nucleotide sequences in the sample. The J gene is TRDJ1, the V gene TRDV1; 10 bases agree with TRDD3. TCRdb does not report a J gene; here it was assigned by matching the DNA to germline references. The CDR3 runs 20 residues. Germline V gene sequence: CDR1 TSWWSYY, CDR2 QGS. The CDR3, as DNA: TGTGCCCTTGGGGACCTAGGCACGTACTGGGGGATTACCAACACCGATAAACTCATCTTT. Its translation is CALGDLGTYWGITNTDKLIF.

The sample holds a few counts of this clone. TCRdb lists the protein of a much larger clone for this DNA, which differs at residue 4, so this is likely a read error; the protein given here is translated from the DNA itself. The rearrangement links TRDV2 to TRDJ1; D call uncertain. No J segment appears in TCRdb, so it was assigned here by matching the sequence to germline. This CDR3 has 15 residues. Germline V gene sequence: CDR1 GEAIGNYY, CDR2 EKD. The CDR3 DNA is TGTGCCTGTGTCACCGTGGGAACCTTGGGCGATAAACTCATCTTT. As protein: CACVTVGTLGDKLIF.

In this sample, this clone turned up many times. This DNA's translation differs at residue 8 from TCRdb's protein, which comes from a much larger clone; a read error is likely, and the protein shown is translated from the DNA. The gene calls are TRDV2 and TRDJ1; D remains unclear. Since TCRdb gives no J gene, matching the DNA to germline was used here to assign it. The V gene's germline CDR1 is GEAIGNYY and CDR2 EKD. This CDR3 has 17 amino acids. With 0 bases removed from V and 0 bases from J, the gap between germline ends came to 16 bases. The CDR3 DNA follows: TGTGCCTGTGACACCGTCGATAGAGGTACACACACCGATAAACTCATCTTT. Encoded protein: CACDTVDRGTHTDKLIF.

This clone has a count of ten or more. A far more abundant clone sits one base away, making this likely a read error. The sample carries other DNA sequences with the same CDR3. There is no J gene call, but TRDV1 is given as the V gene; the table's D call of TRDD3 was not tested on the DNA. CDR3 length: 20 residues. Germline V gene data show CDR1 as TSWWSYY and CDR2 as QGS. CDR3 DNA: TGTGCTCTTGGAGACCTAAGTAGGGGGCGTTTATGGACTGGGGGATGTAGGCTCATCTTT. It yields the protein CALGDLSRGRLWTGGCRLIF.

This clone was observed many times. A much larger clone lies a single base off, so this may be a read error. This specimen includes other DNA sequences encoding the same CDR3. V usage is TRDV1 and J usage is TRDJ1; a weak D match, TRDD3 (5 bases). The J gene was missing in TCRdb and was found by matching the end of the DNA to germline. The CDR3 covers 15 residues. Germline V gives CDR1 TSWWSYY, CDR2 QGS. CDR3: CALGDGRGRTDKLIF. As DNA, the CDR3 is TGTGCCCTTGGGGACGGGAGGGGGCGAACCGATAAACTCATCTTT.

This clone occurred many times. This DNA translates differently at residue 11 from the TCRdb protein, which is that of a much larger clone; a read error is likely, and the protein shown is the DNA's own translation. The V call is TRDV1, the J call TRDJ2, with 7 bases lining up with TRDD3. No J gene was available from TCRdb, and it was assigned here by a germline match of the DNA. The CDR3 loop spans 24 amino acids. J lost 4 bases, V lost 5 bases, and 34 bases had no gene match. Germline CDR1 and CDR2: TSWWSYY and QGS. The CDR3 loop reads CALGKRLAILSKLLGDMSTAQLFF. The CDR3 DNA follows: TGTGCTCTTGGGAAGCGTTTGGCAATACTTTCCAAACTCCTTGGGGATATGTCGACAGCACAACTCTTCTTT.

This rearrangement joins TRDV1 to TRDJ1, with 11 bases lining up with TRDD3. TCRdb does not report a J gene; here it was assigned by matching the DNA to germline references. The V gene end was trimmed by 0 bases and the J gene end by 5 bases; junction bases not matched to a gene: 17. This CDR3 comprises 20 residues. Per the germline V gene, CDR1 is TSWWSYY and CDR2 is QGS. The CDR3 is CALGELRPYWGINREDKLIF. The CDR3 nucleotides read TGTGCTCTTGGGGAACTACGTCCTTACTGGGGGATAAATAGAGAAGATAAACTCATCTTT.

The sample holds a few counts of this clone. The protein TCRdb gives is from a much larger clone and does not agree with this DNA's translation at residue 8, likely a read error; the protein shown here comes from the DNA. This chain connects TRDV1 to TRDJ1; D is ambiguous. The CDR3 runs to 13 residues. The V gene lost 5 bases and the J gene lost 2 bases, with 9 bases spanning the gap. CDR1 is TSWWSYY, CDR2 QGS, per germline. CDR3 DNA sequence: TGTGCTCTTGGGCGCCTAAGGACCGATAAACTCATCTTT. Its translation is CALGRLRTDKLIF.

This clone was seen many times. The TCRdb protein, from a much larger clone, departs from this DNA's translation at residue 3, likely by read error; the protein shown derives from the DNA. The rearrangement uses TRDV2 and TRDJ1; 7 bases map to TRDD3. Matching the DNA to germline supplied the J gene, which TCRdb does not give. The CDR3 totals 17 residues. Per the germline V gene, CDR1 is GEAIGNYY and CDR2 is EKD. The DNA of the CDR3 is TGTGCCCGTGACGCCCTACGCGGACTGGGGTACACCGATAAACTCATCTTT. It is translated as CARDALRGLGYTDKLIF.

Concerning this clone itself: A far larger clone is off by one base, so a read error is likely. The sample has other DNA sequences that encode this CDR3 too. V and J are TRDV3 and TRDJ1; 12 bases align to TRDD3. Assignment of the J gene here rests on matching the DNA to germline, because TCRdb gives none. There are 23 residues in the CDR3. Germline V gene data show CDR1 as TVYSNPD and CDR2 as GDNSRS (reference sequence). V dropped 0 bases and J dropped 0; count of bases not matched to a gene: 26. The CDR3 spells CAFRLYPTLKHWGIPKYTDKLIF. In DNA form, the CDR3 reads TGTGCCTTTAGGTTGTACCCTACGCTGAAACACTGGGGGATACCGAAGTACACCGATAAACTCATCTTT.

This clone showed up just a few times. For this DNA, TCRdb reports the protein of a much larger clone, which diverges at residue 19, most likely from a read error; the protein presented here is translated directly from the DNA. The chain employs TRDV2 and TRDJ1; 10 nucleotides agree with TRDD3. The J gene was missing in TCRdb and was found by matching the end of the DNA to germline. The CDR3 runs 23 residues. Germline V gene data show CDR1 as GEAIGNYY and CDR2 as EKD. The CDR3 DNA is TGTGCCTGTGGCAAACACTTCCTAATGAGGGGGATACGCTCCCGGGGTTGCACCGAGAAACTCATCTTT. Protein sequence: CACGKHFLMRGIRSRGCTEKLIF.

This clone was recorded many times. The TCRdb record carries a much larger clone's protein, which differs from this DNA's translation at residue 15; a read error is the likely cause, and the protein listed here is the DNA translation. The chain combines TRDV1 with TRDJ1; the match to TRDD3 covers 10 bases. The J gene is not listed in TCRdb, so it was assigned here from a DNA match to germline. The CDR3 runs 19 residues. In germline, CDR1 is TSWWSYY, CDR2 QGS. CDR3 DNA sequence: TGTGCTCTTTACCCCCTCTGGGGGATATCTGGAACCTACACCGAGAAACTCATCTTT. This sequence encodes CALYPLWGISGTYTEKLIF.

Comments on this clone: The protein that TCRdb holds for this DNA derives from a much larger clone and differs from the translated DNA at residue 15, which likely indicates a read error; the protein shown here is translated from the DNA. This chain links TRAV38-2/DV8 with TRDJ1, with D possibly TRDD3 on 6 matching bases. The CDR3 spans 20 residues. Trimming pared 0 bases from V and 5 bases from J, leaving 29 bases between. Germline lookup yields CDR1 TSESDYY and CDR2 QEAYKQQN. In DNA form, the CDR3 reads TGTGCTTATAGGAGCGGCACTGCTTTCCGAGTCGGGGATCGCAGTGATAAACTCATCTTT. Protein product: CAYRSGTAFRVGDRSDKLIF.

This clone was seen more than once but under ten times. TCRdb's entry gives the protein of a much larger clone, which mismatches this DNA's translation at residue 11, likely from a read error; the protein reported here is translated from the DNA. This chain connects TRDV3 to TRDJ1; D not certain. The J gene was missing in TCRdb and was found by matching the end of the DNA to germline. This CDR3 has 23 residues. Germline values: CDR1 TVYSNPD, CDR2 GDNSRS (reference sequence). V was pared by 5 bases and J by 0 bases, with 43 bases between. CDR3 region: CARRELQPYPSPLKAPYTDKLIF. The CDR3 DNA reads TGTGCCAGACGAGAACTGCAGCCTTACCCCAGCCCCCTCAAAGCCCCGTACACCGATAAACTCATCTTT.

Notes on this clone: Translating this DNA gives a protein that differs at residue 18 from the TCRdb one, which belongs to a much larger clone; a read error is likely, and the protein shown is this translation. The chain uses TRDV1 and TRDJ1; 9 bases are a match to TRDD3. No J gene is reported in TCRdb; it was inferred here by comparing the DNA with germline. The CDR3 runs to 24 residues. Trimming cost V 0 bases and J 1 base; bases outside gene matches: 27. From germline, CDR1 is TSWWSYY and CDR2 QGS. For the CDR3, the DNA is TGTGCTCTTGGGGAACTCTTCCCCCCTTTCCTACGACTAGCTGGGGGATCGTGCACCGATAAACTCATCTTT. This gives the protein CALGELFPPFLRLAGGSCTDKLIF.

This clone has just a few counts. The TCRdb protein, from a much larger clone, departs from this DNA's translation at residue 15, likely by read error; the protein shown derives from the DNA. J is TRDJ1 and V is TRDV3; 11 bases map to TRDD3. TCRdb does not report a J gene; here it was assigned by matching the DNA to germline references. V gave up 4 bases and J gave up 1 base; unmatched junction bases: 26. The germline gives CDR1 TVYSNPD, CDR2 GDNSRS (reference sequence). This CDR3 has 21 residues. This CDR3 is CASTRPSYTALGDTGTDKLIF. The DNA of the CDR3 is TGTGCCTCCACAAGGCCTTCCTACACGGCTTTGGGGGATACGGGCACCGATAAACTCATCTTT.